This T cell receptor beta chain derives from a study of OX40 agonist ivuxolimab in advanced cancers. Study-level information: Partial responses, seen in three patients, involved one hepatocellular carcinoma and two cutaneous melanomas. The study's findings and limits: Still undetermined is the antigen specificity of the expanded peripheral T cells.

Any history of autoimmune disease or systemic immunosuppression disqualified patients. This CDR3 is 15 amino acids long. The ends lost 3 bases at V and 3 bases at J; junction bases unmatched: 4. Germline V gives CDR1 LNHDA, CDR2 SQIVND (reference sequence). This clone has just one count. The antigen is unknown. Data came from immunoSEQ multiplex PCR; TCRdb stores just in-frame clones and leaves some out. The sample has around 68,000 clones, approximately 90% seen once; the top ten hold roughly 2.5%. The sequenced sample was CD4+ or CD8+ T cells sorted from blood, obtained in a trial of the OX40 agonist ivuxolimab. The rearrangement links TRBV19 to TRBJ2-3; 9 bases align to TRBD1. This receptor was obtained from an adult with an advanced solid tumor such as melanoma, head and neck, liver or kidney cancer. The CDR3 here is CASSMGDRETDTQYF. In nucleotides, the CDR3 is TGTGCCAGTAGTATGGGGGACAGGGAGACAGATACGCAGTATTTT.